This T cell receptor (beta chain) was identified in a study of cytomegalovirus exposure and HLA in healthy donors (dated 2017 in TCRdb). General notes on the study: According to an earlier analysis of a few hundred of the donors, about 180 million T cells yielded 117 million unique TCR beta sequences and approximately 300 Gb of sequence data. An early release that covered roughly 600 HLA-typed donors contained about 300 gigabases of sequencing data and 70 million to 100 million unique TCR sequences. Of the 300 to 500 genotyped donors, approximately 80% were placed in the genetic ancestry cluster associated with self-reported Caucasian donors. The aim of the study was to test whether cataloging public T cell receptors could identify signatures of past pathogen exposure. The study profiled the T cell repertoires of hundreds of subjects by immunosequencing and related them to cytomegalovirus serostatus. Besides the first cohort of approximately 710 subjects, a separate validation cohort made up of about 120 different subjects was used. The study combined high-throughput TCR immunosequencing, statistical association of individual TCRs with disease status, and machine learning to predict cytomegalovirus infection status. In a later analysis, previously published TCR beta repertoires from 666 donors were re-analyzed and high-resolution HLA genotyping was added so that TCR occurrence patterns could be studied. Rather than using new phenotypic data, the later analysis identified candidate immune exposures from TCR beta sequences and from how often those sequences occurred across donors. To decide whether each TCR beta V gene segment behaved as functional or pseudogenic, an earlier analysis of approximately 590 of the donors relied on high-throughput TCR beta sequencing. Donor age, sex, ethnicity and CMV serostatus were compiled together with the repertoire data. In a later genetic analysis, genome-wide SNP genotypes for about three fifths of the roughly 670 donors were used, and that subset was treated as a discovery cohort. Every repertoire in the discovery cohort had been generated on one and the same sequencing platform. Class I and class II HLA loci were covered by the typing at four-digit resolution. The number of donors typed differed by locus, with roughly 629-640 for A, B, C, DRB1 and DQB1, 522 for DQA1, 600 to 610 for DPA1, and some 470 for DPB1. Because of strong linkage in the cohort, roughly five DR-DQ haplotypes were treated as single units for association and clustering. On average, about 200,000 unique TCR beta nucleotide sequences were sequenced per donor among about 400 genotyped donors of the cohort, with roughly 18% of those sequences being non-productive.

Libraries were constructed by the immunoSEQ multiplex PCR assay. The multiplex PCR relied on a mix of 60 forward primers for TCR Vbeta segments and 13 reverse primers for TCR Jbeta segments. A multiplex PCR assay on genomic DNA amplified the CDR3 region of rearranged TCR beta genes. Amplified TCR beta libraries were sequenced as 87-base-pair reads on the Illumina HiSeq System. In the paper's pipeline: Across the 600 to 700 repertoires, a later analysis counted around 80 million unique TCR beta chains, some 11 million of which were shared by at least two donors. A nearest-neighbor algorithm error-corrected the raw reads and collapsed the reads into unique sequences, merging closely related sequences to remove PCR and sequencing errors. To assign V, D and J gene segments, CDR3 sequences were aligned to IMGT reference sequences. Each retained sequence needed at least a six-nucleotide match to both a V gene segment and a J gene segment. Rearrangements were classified as productive when the CDR3 lacked stop codons and remained in frame with V and J, and all other rearrangements were classified as non-productive. CDR3 was defined according to IMGT convention as the region running from the second conserved V-encoded cysteine to the conserved J-encoded phenylalanine. The earlier analysis of 587 of the donors excluded sequences that lacked an unambiguous match to a single V gene segment. An earlier analysis of 450 to 650 of the donors called V segments functional above 56.7% productive rearrangements and segregating when the between-donor standard deviation exceeded 5%. A statistical classification framework was built for diagnosing cytomegalovirus status from the catalog of TCR beta chain sequences. In a later analysis, V and J genes were assigned by comparing TCR nucleotide sequences against IMGT/GENE-DB human TR gene sequences. Using the TCRdist pipeline, a later analysis assigned CDR3 sequences along with most-parsimonious VDJ recombination scenarios. In a later analysis, each TCR beta chain was defined by its CDR3 amino acid sequence together with its V-gene family, and reads lacking a unique V-gene family were excluded. As a way to deal with suspected cross-contamination and a sequencing artifact, a later analysis dropped 592 nucleotide sequences that were highly shared and had low generation probability. A later analysis calculated a clonal expansion index for each public chain from normalized within-repertoire ranks of inferred template counts. Generation probabilities in a later analysis came from a VDJ recombination model fitted to out-of-frame rearrangements, and those results were checked against IGoR. In a later analysis, TCR-TCR, TCR-HLA and TCR-CMV co-occurrence was scored with hypergeometric tests, and a repertoire-size bias correction was applied to TCR pairs. False discovery rates were estimated in a later analysis by permuting HLA or CMV assignments 20 times. In a later analysis, co-occurring TCRs were grouped using DBSCAN, with TCRdist sequence similarity added in when clustering inside HLA-allele-positive subsets. For co-occurrence clustering, repertoires with fewer than 30,000 or more than 120,000 public chains were excluded, along with roughly 5 repertoires with anomalous nucleotide sharing. As stored in TCRdb, this immuneACCESS dataset retains in-frame rearrangements with V and J assigned. A fraction of the clones does not appear; measured against another copy, unresolved V genes explain less than half of the discrepancy, and the remainder lacks a known reason. V and J calls and clone size come straight from that table; D and trimming were deduced from the DNA. Within this sample are 110,000 to 150,000 clones, with 60% to 80% of them counted one time only. The top ten clones comprise 3.9% of the sample.

In total, about 650 healthy bone marrow donors made up the cohort. At the time of sampling, all cohort members were nominally healthy, though unrecorded immune exposures were likely present. The donor tested CMV seronegative, placing the donor among the 352 seronegative members of the cohort. Every donor gave a peripheral blood sample, and the peripheral blood mononuclear cells from that sample were used for TCR beta sequencing. The Qiagen DNeasy Blood Extraction Kit was used to extract genomic DNA from the blood cell samples. Regarding this clone: It lacks a known antigen. There are no base qualities to consult, and no much larger clone falls within one base.

CDR1 and CDR2, per the germline V gene (reference sequence), are LNHDA and SQIVND. V was cut back by 6 bases and J by 3 bases, leaving a gap of 18 bases between them. There are 16 amino acids in the CDR3, from cysteine to phenylalanine inclusive. Here the CDR3 DNA is all that survives: 48 bases in frame from base 1. Study-wide findings and limitations: It was suggested by the authors that the approach could potentially be generalized to other disease states and immunological phenotypes. In a later genetic analysis, fewer N-insertions in productive TCRs were reported among donors in an Asian-associated ancestry cluster than the 666-donor mean. This cohort had only TCR beta chains sequenced, and the lack of alpha or paired-chain data limited which features could be detected. Correlated functional status among segregating V segments might be attributable to linkage disequilibrium, but an unknown experimental factor could not be ruled out. In a later analysis, TCR association rates were found to vary across HLA loci, with the most associated TCRs seen for DRB1 alleles and the fewest for HLA-C alleles. A later analysis associated 15,000 to 20,000 TCR beta sequences with specific HLA alleles at a false discovery rate of 0.05. A later analysis found that HLA-associated TCR beta chains were more clonally expanded and had lower generation probabilities than equally common non-associated chains. Assigning TCR associations to individual alleles was difficult when HLA alleles, especially DR and DQ, strongly co-occurred. A cluster of highly shared sequence variants was judged likely to be a technical artifact of the sequencing pipeline. The classifier was reported to diagnose cytomegalovirus status with high specificity and sensitivity in both the original cohort and the validation cohort. Some IMGT-functional V segments, including TRBV6-2 and TRBV6-3, could not be told apart with the 87-base-pair reads, so those segments were excluded. A further reported finding was that TCR beta sequences accurately predicted the HLA-A and HLA-B alleles for most subjects in the first cohort. HLA typing was unavailable for some donors at each locus, so association tests used only the typed subset. A total of roughly 160 TCR beta chains were listed by the study as associated with cytomegalovirus. A later analysis found that most CMV-associated TCR beta chains appeared HLA-restricted, with HLA associations seemingly driven largely by CMV exposure. A later genetic analysis associated a missense DCLRE1C variant with V-gene and J-gene trimming of TCR beta chains, and an independent cohort replicated the association. Roughly uniform sequencing depth across donors was assumed in presence/absence analyses, although this assumption may not hold. Immune exposure information for the cohort was limited to CMV serostatus. Most TCR sequences were observed very rarely across donors, whereas some public TCRs were present in many individuals. An earlier analysis of some 560 of the donors showed that most TCR beta V segments appeared in productive rearrangements either about 87% or about 30% of the time, which broadly matched IMGT annotations. A later analysis reported that several top co-occurrence clusters appeared linked to parvovirus B19, influenza, CMV and Epstein-Barr virus. Three of the identified cytomegalovirus-associated TCR beta chains were confirmed in vitro to be specific for cytomegalovirus antigens. Because counts were too low, roughly 17 rarely observed V segments, including chromosome 9 orphons, were left out of the earlier analysis of about 500 of the donors.

Input material: PBMCs. The source is a male donor in good health and CMV-seronegative. The chain joins TRBV19 to TRBJ2-1; the D gene is not confidently resolved. The CDR3 reads CASSPPTSINYNEQFF. The nucleotide sequence is given as TGTGCCAGTAGCCCTCCTACCTCGATCAACTACAATGAGCAGTTCTTC.